The present entry profiles one TCR beta chain with its context. Vbeta (60) and Jbeta (13) primers were used in the PCR. Clones were read by immunoSEQ multiplex PCR, and TCRdb kept only the in-frame ones, dropping some. The table includes some 200,000 clones, 75% to 90% detected once. This sample was taken from a study of cytomegalovirus exposure and HLA in healthy donors. Per germline, CDR1 MNHNS and CDR2 SASEGT. The CDR3 sequence is 15 residues long. V lost 8 bases, J lost 6 bases, and 12 bases stayed unmatched. This chain uses TRBV6-1 with TRBJ1-4, with 7 bases that match TRBD1. Source material: PBMCs. The sequence came from a man aged 50-59 years in good health and CMV-seronegative. Here the CDR3 reads CASSRHRGVDEKLFF. DNA of the CDR3: TGTGCCAGCTCGCGTCACAGGGGAGTGGATGAAAAACTGTTTTTT.